These 26 T cell receptor beta chains came from one sample sequenced in a study of Graves' ophthalmopathy and Graves' hyperthyroidism. Amplification of TCR beta CDR3 regions used RNA transcripts. RT-PCR in the first round used HTBI primers; a second-round multiplex PCR followed. Via MiXCR, TCRdb re-called the multiplex PCR reads, giving one row per CDR3 protein. The repertoire holds 600,000 to 650,000 distinct CDR3 sequences, with about 24% as singletons. The sequencing sample was made of peripheral blood. These TCRs come from a woman aged 18-35 years with stable Graves' hyperthyroidism. Some clones in this sample may be carry-over from other donors' samples.

The rearrangement joins TRBV5-5 to TRBJ2-2; 12 positions match TRBD2. CDR1 is SGHKS, CDR2 YYEKEE, per germline (reference sequence). Germline trimming cut 2 bases from V and 8 bases from J; bases unmatched to any gene: 7. The CDR3 consists of 16 residues. CDR3 protein: CASSLLAGGHRGELFF. CDR3 nucleotide sequence: TGTGCCAGCAGCTTACTAGCGGGGGGCCACCGTGGGGAGCTGTTTTTT.

The genes are TRBV20-1 and TRBJ1-1; possibly TRBD1 for D (5 bases). This CDR3 spans 13 amino acids. Germline assignment: CDR1 DFQATT and CDR2 SNEGSKA (reference sequence). Trimming left V 6 bases short and J 5 bases short, with 16 bases between. The CDR3 loop is CSATGGEGTEAFF. Written as DNA, the CDR3 is TGCAGTGCAACGGGGGGAGAGGGTACTGAAGCTTTCTTT.

This clonotype has ten or more counts. The rearrangement links TRBV6-5 to TRBJ1-2, with D maybe TRBD1 (5 bases). Trimming pared 3 bases from V and 6 bases from J, leaving 11 bases between. Germline values: CDR1 MNHEY, CDR2 SVGAGI. CDR3 size: 13 residues. The CDR3 DNA reads as TGTGCCAGCAGTTATGGGGCTAGGAATGGCTACACCTTC. It yields the protein CASSYGARNGYTF.

The chain recombines TRBV11-2 with TRBJ2-7; D may correspond to TRBD1 or TRBD2 (5 bases each). The CDR3 is made up of 16 amino acids. Germline CDR1 SGHAT, CDR2 FQNNGV. V gave up 0 bases and J gave up 3 bases, with 15 bases separating them. DNA of the CDR3: TGTGCCAGCAGCTTAGATCCGGCCAGGGAGCGCTACGAGCAGTACTTC. Its translation: CASSLDPARERYEQYF.

This clonotype has a count of ten or more. The genes are TRBV4-1 and TRBJ2-7; D ambiguous. CDR3 length equals 11 residues. Per germline, CDR1 MGHRA and CDR2 YSYEKL. V lost 0 bases and J lost 4, with 1 base in between. The CDR3 sequence is CASSQEYEQYF. The DNA for the CDR3 is TGCGCCAGCAGCCAAGAGTACGAGCAGTACTTC.

V and J are TRBV12-3 or TRBV12-4 and TRBJ2-2, with 10 bases that match TRBD1. The CDR3 is made up of 14 amino acids. J was trimmed by 7 bases and V by 6 bases; bases with no gene match: 5. CDR3 sequence reads: CASSYGQGDGELFF. The CDR3 DNA follows: TGTGCCAGCAGCTATGGACAGGGGGACGGGGAGCTGTTTTTT.

This clonotype has at least ten counts. The rearrangement links TRBV12-3 or TRBV12-4 to TRBJ1-3; D is possibly TRBD1 (6 bases). V lost 6 bases and J lost 0, with 18 bases in between. There are 17 residues in the CDR3. This CDR3 reads CASRERGATSSGNTIYF. The CDR3, as DNA: TGTGCCAGCAGGGAACGGGGGGCGACTAGCTCTGGAAACACCATATATTTT.

This clonotype was observed at least ten times. The chain joins TRBV6-1 to TRBJ2-4, with D tentatively TRBD1 (6 bases). V was pared by 5 bases and J by 3 bases, with 14 bases between. The CDR3 runs to 15 residues. CDR1 and CDR2 from the germline V gene are MNHNS and SASEGT. CDR3 nucleotide sequence: TGTGCCAGCAGTCGAAAAGGGGGAATCAAAAACATTCAGTACTTC. It codes for CASSRKGGIKNIQYF.

This clonotype was seen more than once but under ten times. V is TRBV5-1 and J is TRBJ1-1; TRBD1 matches at 8 bases. V was clipped by 0 bases and J by 1 base; unmatched bases: 5. The germline V gene has CDR1 SGHRS and CDR2 YFSETQ. The CDR3 loop spans 16 amino acids. CDR3 region: CASSLAQGARNTEAFF. CDR3 DNA sequence: TGCGCCAGCAGCTTGGCTCAGGGGGCCCGGAACACTGAAGCTTTCTTT.

This clonotype was recorded many times. The chain couples TRBV12-5 to TRBJ2-7, with a tentative D call TRBD2 (6 bases). The V gene lost 0 bases and the J gene lost 3 bases, with 18 bases spanning the gap. This CDR3 spans 17 amino acids. CDR1 is LGHNT, CDR2 FRNRAP, per germline. The CDR3 loop is CASGLVLGGPRFYEQYF. The DNA of the CDR3 is TGTGCTAGTGGTTTGGTACTCGGAGGGCCCCGGTTCTACGAGCAGTACTTC. The entire variable domain, with the rest obtained from reference TRBV12-5 and TRBJ2-7, is as follows: DARVTQTPRHKVTEMGQEVTMRCQPILGHNTVFWYRQTMMQGLELLAYFRNRAPLDDSGMPKDRFSAEMPDATLATLKIQPSEPRDSAVYFCASGLVLGGPRFYEQYFGPGTRLTVT.

The CDR3 spells CASSAGQGGFAPLHF. The CDR3 DNA reads as TGTGCCAGCTCAGCCGGACAGGGTGGATTCGCACCCCTCCACTTT. This rearrangement joins TRBV18 to TRBJ1-6, with TRBD1 matching 8 bases. Germline trimming cut 5 bases from V and 11 bases from J; bases unmatched to any gene: 11. Germline values: CDR1 KGHSH, CDR2 LQKENI. This CDR3 comprises 15 residues.

The genes are TRBV20-1 and TRBJ1-5; 11 bases align to TRBD1. The length of the CDR3 is 16 residues. With 3 bases clipped from V and 1 base from J, the junction kept 5 bases outside the gene matches. Germline-derived CDR1 and CDR2 are DFQATT and SNEGSKA (reference sequence). CDR3 in amino acids: CSASGQGARSNQPQHF. The CDR3 region has the DNA TGCAGTGCTAGTGGACAGGGGGCGAGGAGCAATCAGCCCCAGCATTTT.

This clonotype was counted at least ten times. The chain joins TRBV24-1 to TRBJ1-2; D is uncertain. The germline gives CDR1 KGHDR, CDR2 SFDVKD. The length of the CDR3 is 11 residues. The V gene lost 4 bases and the J gene lost 8 bases, with 7 bases spanning the gap. CDR3 amino acids: CATSDLQGYTF. The CDR3, as DNA: TGTGCCACCAGTGACCTGCAAGGCTACACCTTC.

This clonotype was observed at least ten times. The junction differs from germline at one of its ends, possibly a read error. The chain uses TRBV12-3 or TRBV12-4 and TRBJ2-7, with a possible D match to TRBD2 (5 bases). This CDR3 is 13 amino acids long. The CDR3: CASSLLASYEQYF. Written as DNA, the CDR3 is TGCGCCAGCAGCTTGCTAGCCTCCTACGAGCAGTACTTC.

Concerning this clonotype: Germline is not matched at one junction end, which may reflect a read error. DNA of the CDR3: TGTGTCAGCAGCCCAAGGGCCTTCTTCGAGCAGTACTTC. This sequence encodes CVSSPRAFFEQYF. The rearrangement joins TRBV12-3 or TRBV12-4 to TRBJ2-7; no firm D call. The CDR3 has 13 residues.

The V gene is TRBV5-6, the J gene TRBJ1-1; tentatively, D is TRBD1 (5 bases). Germline CDR1 SGHDT, CDR2 YYEEEE. This CDR3 comprises 12 residues. Trimming cost V 6 bases and J 5 bases, with 11 bases left between them. The chain's CDR3 is CASTWEGTEAFF. The CDR3 bases are TGTGCCAGCACGTGGGAGGGGACTGAAGCTTTCTTT.

As regards this clonotype: This may come from a read error, since a much larger clone is one base off. The chain carries TRBV27 and TRBJ1-2; no reliable D call. Germline V CDR1 and CDR2: MNHEY, SMNVEV (reference sequence). Trimming took 5 bases from V and 10 from J, leaving 17 bases between them. This CDR3 contains 13 residues. The CDR3 loop reads CASSLRPGHDYTF. CDR3 nucleotides: TGTGCCAGCAGTCTCCGACCGGGCCATGACTACACCTTC.

The V gene is TRBV27, the J gene TRBJ2-7, with D possibly matching TRBD2 (6 bases). The CDR3 spans 14 residues. Germline lookup yields CDR1 MNHEY and CDR2 SMNVEV (reference sequence). Trimming removed 6 bases at V and 9 bases at J, with 21 bases between. The CDR3 region has the DNA TGTGCCAGCAGGAATGCCGGGAGTCTTAACGGGCAGTACTTC. Protein: CASRNAGSLNGQYF.

The V gene is TRBV6-2 or TRBV6-3, the J gene TRBJ2-3; D ambiguous. The V end was cut by 6 bases, the J end by 0 bases, with 7 bases between. This CDR3 is built from 13 residues. CDR1 MNHEY and CDR2 SVGEGT come from the germline V gene. The CDR3 spells CASSLESTDTQYF. CDR3 DNA: TGTGCCAGCAGCTTGGAGAGCACAGATACGCAGTATTTT.

This clonotype was recorded at least ten times. The chain uses TRBV5-1 and TRBJ1-6, with 9 bases identical to TRBD1. This CDR3 has 15 amino acids. From germline, CDR1 is SGHRS and CDR2 YFSETQ. V was clipped by 4 bases and J by 9 bases; unmatched bases: 8. This chain's CDR3 is CASSEGQGNSSPLHF. CDR3 DNA: TGCGCCAGCAGCGAGGGACAGGGAAATTCTTCACCCCTCCACTTT.

This clonotype has a single count. The rearrangement joins TRBV20-1 to TRBJ1-5, with D uncertain. CDR1 DFQATT and CDR2 SNEGSKA come from the germline V gene (reference sequence). This CDR3 is 13 amino acids long. The V gene lost 5 bases and the J gene lost 6 bases, with 14 bases spanning the gap. The CDR3 reads CSALRETGQPQHF. CDR3 DNA: TGCAGTGCTTTACGGGAGACGGGTCAGCCCCAGCATTTT.

The rearrangement joins TRBV7-9 to TRBJ2-5; perhaps D is TRBD1 or TRBD2 (5 bases each). V lost 1 base, J lost 5 bases, and 11 bases lay in between. CDR1 and CDR2 (germline): SEHNR, FQNEAQ (reference sequence). The CDR3 sequence is 14 residues long. This CDR3 reads CASSLEGRRETQYF. The CDR3 DNA reads TGTGCCAGCAGCTTAGAGGGGAGAAGGGAGACCCAGTACTTC.

This clonotype was seen only a few times. This chain connects TRBV6-5 to TRBJ1-6; 7 nucleotides line up with TRBD1. V lost 4 bases and J lost 9; bases outside the gene matches: 9. Germline CDR1 and CDR2: MNHEY and SVGAGI. The CDR3 runs to 15 residues. CDR3 loop: CASSSPTGLISPLHF. The CDR3 region has the DNA TGTGCCAGCAGTTCCCCGACAGGGCTTATTTCACCCCTCCACTTT.

The chain couples TRBV6-5 to TRBJ2-7; 8 nucleotides align to TRBD1. The CDR3 runs to 15 residues. With 0 bases clipped from V and 4 bases from J, the junction kept 5 bases outside the gene matches. Per the germline V gene, CDR1 is MNHEY and CDR2 is SVGAGI. The CDR3 DNA follows: TGTGCCAGCAGTTACTCGACAGGGGTGGGGTACGAGCAGTACTTC. It translates to CASSYSTGVGYEQYF.

The chain joins TRBV6-4 to TRBJ2-4; possibly TRBD2 for D (6 bases). Germline V gives CDR1 MRHNA, CDR2 SNTAGT. Trimming stripped 5 bases from V and 2 bases from J, with 10 bases between. There are 14 residues in the CDR3. CDR3 in DNA: TGTGCCAGCAGTTACGGGGGATCCAAAAACATTCAGTACTTC. It translates to CASSYGGSKNIQYF.

This clonotype was counted a few times. This chain connects TRBV12-3 or TRBV12-4 to TRBJ1-3; D perhaps matches TRBD1 (5 bases). Trimming left V 5 bases short and J 0 bases short, with 11 bases between. The CDR3 runs to 15 residues. The CDR3 DNA reads as TGTGCCAGCAGTACCTCCGGGGCCTCTGGAAACACCATATATTTT. Amino acids: CASSTSGASGNTIYF.